These 4 T cell receptor beta chains came from one sample sequenced in a study of OX40 agonist ivuxolimab in advanced cancers. Sequenced by immunoSEQ multiplex PCR; TCRdb stores in-frame clones only, minus some. The repertoire consists of more than 85,000 clones, with 90% occurring once and the leading ten covering 1.5% to 2%. The sample here was CD4+ or CD8+ T cells sorted from blood, taken in a trial of the OX40 agonist ivuxolimab. These receptors were obtained from an adult with an advanced solid tumor such as melanoma, head and neck, liver or kidney cancer.

The gene calls are TRBV9 and TRBJ2-2; unclear D gene. CDR1 is SGDLS, CDR2 YYNGEE, per germline. The CDR3 totals 19 residues. V lost 0 bases, J lost 0 bases, and 18 bases lay in between. The CDR3 protein is CASSVATSISSTNTGELFF. CDR3 nucleotides: TGTGCCAGCAGCGTAGCTACATCGATCTCGAGTACGAACACCGGGGAGCTGTTTTTT.

The chain uses TRBV6-6 and TRBJ2-1; D is undetermined. V was trimmed by 6 bases and J by 8 bases, leaving 11 bases between them. The CDR3 consists of 12 residues. Per the germline V gene, CDR1 is MNHNY and CDR2 is SVGAGI (reference sequence). CDR3 loop: CASSLLGYEQFF. The CDR3 nucleotides are TGTGCCAGCAGCCTCCTTGGTTATGAGCAGTTCTTC.

This clone has a single count. The chain carries TRBV10-3 and TRBJ2-2; a weak D match, TRBD1 (5 bases). Germline V gene sequence: CDR1 ENHRY, CDR2 SYGVKD. The CDR3 runs 15 residues. V was cut by 5 bases and J by 1 base, with 11 bases left in between. The CDR3: CAISRDQGNTGELFF. For the CDR3, the DNA is TGTGCCATCAGTCGAGATCAGGGGAACACCGGGGAGCTGTTTTTT.

The table lists this clone with a count of one. The rearrangement uses TRBV4-2 and TRBJ1-5; D is possibly TRBD1 (6 bases). The CDR3 extends over 16 amino acids. V lost 3 bases, J lost 5 bases, and 17 bases lay in between. Germline V lookup: CDR1 LGHNA, CDR2 YNFKEQ. CDR3 residues: CASSHTGAIEYQPQHF. The CDR3 DNA is TGTGCCAGCAGCCACACGGGGGCAATTGAGTATCAGCCCCAGCATTTT.